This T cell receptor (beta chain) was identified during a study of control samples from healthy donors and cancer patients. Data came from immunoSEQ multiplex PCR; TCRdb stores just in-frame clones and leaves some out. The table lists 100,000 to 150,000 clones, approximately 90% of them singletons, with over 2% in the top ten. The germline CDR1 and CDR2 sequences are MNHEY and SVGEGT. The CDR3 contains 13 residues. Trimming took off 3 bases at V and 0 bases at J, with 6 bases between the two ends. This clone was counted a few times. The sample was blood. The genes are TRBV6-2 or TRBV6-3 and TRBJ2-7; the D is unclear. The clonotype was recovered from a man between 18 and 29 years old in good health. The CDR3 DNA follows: TGTGCCAGCAGTTATGAGCGCTCCTACGAGCAGTACGTC. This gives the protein CASSYERSYEQYV.